This T cell receptor beta chain was obtained from a study of cytomegalovirus exposure and HLA in healthy donors. Study-wide results and limits: Later on, an analysis found that several of the most significant clusters appeared to be linked to common viral pathogens, which included parvovirus B19.

PCR used 60 Vbeta primers and 13 Jbeta primers. TCRdb's copy holds only in-frame clones and misses some; the assay was immunoSEQ multiplex PCR. The repertoire holds about 130,000 clones, with around 70% as singletons. V lost 5 bases and J lost 4; bases outside the gene matches: 7. The CDR3 extends over 14 amino acids. CDR1 and CDR2 (germline): LNHDA, SQIVND (reference sequence). As regards this clone: Its specificity is unknown.

The sample comprised PBMCs. The clonotype comes from a woman aged 55 to 70 in good health and CMV-seropositive. J is TRBJ1-2 and V is TRBV19, with 7 nucleotides matching TRBD1. The CDR3 reads CASSPGGHLYGYTF. The CDR3 DNA follows: TGTGCCAGTAGTCCAGGGGGACATCTCTATGGCTACACCTTC. Full variable domain (rest looked up from reference TRBV19 and TRBJ1-2): DGGITQSPKYLFRKEGQNVTLSCEQNLNHDAMYWYRQDPGQGLRLIYYSQIVNDFQKGDIAEGYSVSREKKESFPLTVTSAQKNPTAFYLCASSPGGHLYGYTFGSGTRLTVV.